This TCR beta chain was captured in a study of Graves' ophthalmopathy and Graves' hyperthyroidism. This CDR3 comprises 15 residues. Deletions cut 2 bases from V and 2 bases from J, with 7 bases between. Germline CDR1 is MNHEY and CDR2 is SVGEGT. Clinical symptoms, serum thyroxine, TRAb, thyroid ultrasound and orbital computed tomography determined diagnosis. PBMCs originated in about 9.8 ml of fresh peripheral blood. In this sample, this clonotype turned up once. The authors amplified TCR beta CDR3 regions, and they did so from RNA transcripts for repertoire sequencing. Second-round multiplex PCR came after a first-round RT-PCR that employed HTBI primers. TCRdb recomputed calls from the multiplex PCR reads with MiXCR, one row per CDR3 protein. The table includes 150,000 or so distinct CDR3 sequences, less than 45% detected once.

V usage is TRBV6-2 or TRBV6-3 and J usage is TRBJ2-6; D not certain. The TCR was taken from a woman in her thirties or forties with Graves' ophthalmopathy. The specimen sequenced was peripheral blood. CDR3 coding DNA: TGTGCCAGCAGTTACGTGGGAACTGGGGCCAACGTCCTGACTTTC. Its translation is CASSYVGTGANVLTF.